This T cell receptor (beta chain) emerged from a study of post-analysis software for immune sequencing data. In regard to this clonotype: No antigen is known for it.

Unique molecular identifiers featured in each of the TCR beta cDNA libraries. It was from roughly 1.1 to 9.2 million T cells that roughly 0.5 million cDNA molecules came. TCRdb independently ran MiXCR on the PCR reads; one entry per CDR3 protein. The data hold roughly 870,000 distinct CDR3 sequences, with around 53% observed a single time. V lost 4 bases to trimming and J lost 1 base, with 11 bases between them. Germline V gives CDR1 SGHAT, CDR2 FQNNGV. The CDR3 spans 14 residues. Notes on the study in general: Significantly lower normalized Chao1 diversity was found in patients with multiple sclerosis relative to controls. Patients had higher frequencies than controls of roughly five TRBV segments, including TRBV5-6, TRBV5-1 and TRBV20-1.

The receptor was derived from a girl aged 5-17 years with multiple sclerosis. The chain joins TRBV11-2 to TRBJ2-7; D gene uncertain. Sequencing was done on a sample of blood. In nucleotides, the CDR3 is TGTGCCAGCAGCTCCGTCAAGGGTTCCTACGAGCAGTACTTC. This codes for CASSSVKGSYEQYF.